This is a list of T cell receptor beta chains from one sample in a study. Using its own MiXCR run on the 5' RACE reads, TCRdb lists one record per CDR3 protein. The profile shows about 23,000 distinct CDR3 sequences, 30% of them singletons. The sequencing input was tumor-infiltrating naive CD4+ T cells sorted from the breast tumor. Receptor source: a female donor with breast cancer. Each CDR3 is given with its conserved first and last residue. The order of the fields is V gene, D gene, clone size, J gene, CDR3 protein, CDR3 DNA. A D gene is named only where the DNA matches it firmly. Expanded clones get a size class; other rows say once, few or many, or leave the size out.

TRBV7-9	NA	NA	TRBJ2-7	CASSFQGQAFNEQYF	TGTGCCAGCAGCTTCCAGGGACAAGCTTTCAACGAGCAGTACTTC
TRBV6-5	NA	many	TRBJ1-2	CASSYSSRPGGGYTF	TGTGCCAGCAGTTACTCGAGTAGGCCAGGTGGTGGCTACACCTTC
TRBV4-1	NA	NA	TRBJ1-1	CASSQVRGRDTEAFF	TGCGCCAGCAGCCAAGTTCGCGGACGAGACACTGAAGCTTTCTTT
TRBV6-6	TRBD2	many	TRBJ2-1	CASSYSIWTSGNNEQFF	TGTGCCAGCAGTTACTCGATTTGGACTAGCGGAAACAATGAGCAGTTCTTC
TRBV7-9	NA	many	TRBJ1-1	CASSVGDTEAFF	TGTGCCAGCAGCGTCGGAGACACTGAAGCTTTCTTT
TRBV20-1	TRBD1	many	TRBJ1-1	CSAGGTVNTEAFF	TGCAGTGCTGGCGGGACAGTGAACACTGAAGCTTTCTTT
TRBV7-2	NA	medium-sized	TRBJ2-1	CASSLARLPNEQFF	TGTGCCAGCAGCTTAGCGAGGCTACCCAATGAGCAGTTCTTC
TRBV7-9	NA	large	TRBJ2-3	CASSSTDTQYF	TGTGCCAGCAGCTCCACAGATACGCAGTATTTT
TRBV9	NA	NA	TRBJ1-2	CASSPSGEGDGYTF	TGTGCCAGCAGCCCATCCGGAGAGGGTGATGGCTACACCTTC
TRBV6-1	TRBD1	many	TRBJ1-5	CASSEKGQGFNQPQHF	TGTGCCAGCAGTGAGAAGGGACAGGGGTTCAATCAGCCCCAGCATTTT